This record looks at one TCR beta chain sequence and its context. What it recognizes is unknown. The sample comes from a study of T cell responses to AZD1222 COVID-19 vaccine. Produced via immunoSEQ multiplex PCR; TCRdb's table is partial and in-frame only. In the table there are some 96,000 clones, about 88% of which are singletons. The study, taken as a whole, reports: Just 6 or 7 people given AZD1222 tested seropositive at baseline. Repertoire samples came only from after the peak T cell response. When two AZD1222 doses had been given, Spike-specific TCR breadth and depth rose. Donor demographics were predominantly white British with a female majority; clonal diversity may be underestimated.

CDR3 size: 17 residues. Germline lookup yields CDR1 DFQATT and CDR2 SNEGSKA (reference sequence). Unmatched junction bases numbered 12, after V lost 3 bases and J lost 1 base. The clonotype originates from an adult in good health. The chain recombines TRBV20-1 with TRBJ1-5; 7 bases are a match to TRBD1. The material sequenced was peripheral blood, taken on day 0 of AZD1222 vaccination. CDR3 coding DNA: TGCAGTGCTAGTGGGTTGACAGGGACGGGGAGCAATCAGCCCCAGCATTTT. It yields the protein CSASGLTGTGSNQPQHF.